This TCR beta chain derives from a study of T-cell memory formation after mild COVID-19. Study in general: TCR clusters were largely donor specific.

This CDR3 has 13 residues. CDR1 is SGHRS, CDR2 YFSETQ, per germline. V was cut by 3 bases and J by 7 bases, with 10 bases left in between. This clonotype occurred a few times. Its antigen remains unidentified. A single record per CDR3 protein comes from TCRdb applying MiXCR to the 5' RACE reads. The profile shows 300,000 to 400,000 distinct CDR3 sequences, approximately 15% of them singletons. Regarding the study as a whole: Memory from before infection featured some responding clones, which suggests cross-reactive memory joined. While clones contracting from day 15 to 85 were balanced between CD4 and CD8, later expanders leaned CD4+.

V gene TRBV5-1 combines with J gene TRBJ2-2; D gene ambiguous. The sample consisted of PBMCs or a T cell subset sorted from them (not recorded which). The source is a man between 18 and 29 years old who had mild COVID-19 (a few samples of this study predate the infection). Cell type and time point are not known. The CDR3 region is CASSSGLGGELFF. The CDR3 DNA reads TGCGCCAGCAGCTCGGGTCTGGGCGGGGAGCTGTTTTTT.